Presented here are 5 T cell receptor beta chains from one specimen sequenced in a study of blood T cell repertoires in COVID-19. TCRdb keeps only in-frame clones here, not all; method: immunoSEQ multiplex PCR. Here the sample spans 120,000 to 150,000 clones, 88% being singletons. Material for sequencing was peripheral blood. These receptors were collected from a human donor in a cohort sampled during active COVID-19.

This sequence joins TRBV30 and TRBJ2-5, with 7 bases matching TRBD2. This CDR3 spans 14 amino acids. From germline, CDR1 is GTSNPN and CDR2 SVGIG (reference sequence). Germline trimming cut 1 base from V and 7 bases from J; bases unmatched to any gene: 9. CDR3 sequence reads: CAWSEGGGRGTQYF. The CDR3 coding sequence is TGTGCCTGGAGTGAGGGCGGGGGAAGGGGGACCCAGTACTTC.

The chain is built from TRBV15 and TRBJ2-1; 7 bases are a match to TRBD2. The V gene's germline CDR1 is LNHNV and CDR2 YYDKDF (reference sequence). The CDR3 covers 15 residues. V was clipped by 1 base and J by 8 bases; unmatched bases: 8. CDR3 nucleotide sequence: TGTGCCACCAGCAGAGGGAGGGAGGGGCGGCATGAGCAGTTCTTC. This translates into CATSRGREGRHEQFF. Based on the CDR3 plus reference TRBV15 and TRBJ2-1, the full variable domain is DAMVIQNPRYQVTQFGKPVTLSCSQTLNHNVMYWYQQKSSQAPKLLFHYYDKDFNNEADTPDNFQSRRPNTSFCFLDIRSPGLGDTAMYLCATSRGREGRHEQFFGPGTRLTVL.

This chain connects TRBV7-2 to TRBJ1-4, with D possibly being TRBD1 (5 bases). Germline V gene sequence: CDR1 SGHTA, CDR2 FQGNSA. This CDR3 has 14 residues. The V end lost 3 bases, the J end lost 10 bases, and 15 bases lay between the germline ends. The chain's CDR3 is CASSLWGQGGKLFF. The CDR3 bases are TGTGCCAGCAGCTTGTGGGGCCAGGGCGGAAAACTGTTTTTT.

The rearrangement uses TRBV19 and TRBJ2-7; perhaps TRBD1 as D (5 bases). The CDR3 spans 13 residues. Trimming cost V 4 bases and J 3 bases, with 10 bases left between them. Per germline, CDR1 LNHDA and CDR2 SQIVND (reference sequence). The CDR3 nucleotides are TGTGCCAGTAGTAATGGACACTTCTACGAGCAGTACTTC. Protein sequence: CASSNGHFYEQYF. The whole variable domain, filled in from reference TRBV19 and TRBJ2-7, reads DGGITQSPKYLFRKEGQNVTLSCEQNLNHDAMYWYRQDPGQGLRLIYYSQIVNDFQKGDIAEGYSVSREKKESFPLTVTSAQKNPTAFYLCASSNGHFYEQYFGPGTRLTVT.

The chain employs TRBV7-2 and TRBJ1-4; D is unresolved. The CDR3 consists of 15 residues. CDR1 and CDR2 (germline): SGHTA, FQGNSA. Trimming stripped 2 bases from V and 3 bases from J, with 10 bases between. CDR3 residues: CASSLMPRANEKLFF. DNA of the CDR3: TGTGCCAGCAGCTTAATGCCGCGGGCTAATGAAAAACTGTTTTTT.